This TCR beta chain came from a study of T cell changes during pregnancy in multiple sclerosis. The table came from immunoSEQ multiplex PCR; TCRdb's copy has only in-frame clones and leaves some out. The data hold about 120,000 clones, with approximately 93% observed a single time. Trimming cost V 5 bases and J 0 bases; bases outside gene matches: 3. The V gene's germline CDR1 is LNHDA and CDR2 SQIVND (reference sequence). The CDR3 contains 15 residues. This receptor was taken from a female donor with multiple sclerosis, enrolled in a pregnancy study. J is TRBJ1-4 and V is TRBV19; 7 bases line up with TRBD1. The sequences come from peripheral blood, collected before pregnancy. The CDR3 spells CASSSGTATNEKLFF. The CDR3, as DNA: TGTGCCAGTAGTTCAGGGACAGCAACTAATGAAAAACTGTTTTTT.